This T cell receptor beta chain was sequenced for a study of cytomegalovirus exposure and HLA in healthy donors. V shed 3 bases and J shed 10 bases, with 11 bases lying between them. The germline CDR1 and CDR2 sequences are SGHAT and FQNNGV. This CDR3 is 12 amino acids long. Study-wide results and caveats: Both high specificity and high sensitivity reportedly marked the classifier's diagnosis of cytomegalovirus status. About 180 TCR beta chains were listed as cytomegalovirus-associated. Equally common other TCR beta chains were less clonally expanded than HLA-associated ones, a later analysis found.

The PCR had 60 Vbeta and 13 Jbeta primers. Sequencing was performed with immunoSEQ multiplex PCR; in TCRdb, only in-frame clones are kept and a portion is missing. The table has some 200,000 clones, over 75% seen once. Notes on this clone: The target antigen is unknown.

The chain uses TRBV11-2 and TRBJ2-3; no firm D call. This TCR was sampled from a girl in the first two years of life in good health and CMV-seronegative. Sequences were obtained from PBMCs. The CDR3 region is CASSLARSAQYF. For the CDR3, the DNA is TGTGCCAGCAGCTTGGCTAGGTCAGCGCAGTATTTT.